This T cell receptor (beta chain) emerged from a study of B cell selection in AIRE deficiency. Whole-study results and caveats: Around 31% of healthy-shared Treg TCRbeta sequences appeared in patient Tconv cells.

This table comes from immunoSEQ multiplex PCR, and its TCRdb copy is limited to in-frame clones, with some not included. The profile shows about 25,000 clones, around 95% of them singletons. Conventional CD4 T cells were sorted as CD4+CD127+ cells. Trimming pared 8 bases from V and 4 bases from J, leaving 16 bases between. CDR3 size: 13 residues. Worth noting for this clone: What it binds is unknown.

The sample comprised CD4+CD127+ conventional T cells sorted from PBMCs. The clonotype comes from a human donor in good health. The chain combines TRBV5-3 with TRBJ2-7; D tentatively fits TRBD1 or TRBD2 (7 bases each). TRBV5-3 is recorded as an ORF, its role being uncertain. CDR3 DNA: TGTGCCAGCAGCGGGGAACAGGGGTACGAGCAGTACTTC. Translation: CASSGEQGYEQYF.